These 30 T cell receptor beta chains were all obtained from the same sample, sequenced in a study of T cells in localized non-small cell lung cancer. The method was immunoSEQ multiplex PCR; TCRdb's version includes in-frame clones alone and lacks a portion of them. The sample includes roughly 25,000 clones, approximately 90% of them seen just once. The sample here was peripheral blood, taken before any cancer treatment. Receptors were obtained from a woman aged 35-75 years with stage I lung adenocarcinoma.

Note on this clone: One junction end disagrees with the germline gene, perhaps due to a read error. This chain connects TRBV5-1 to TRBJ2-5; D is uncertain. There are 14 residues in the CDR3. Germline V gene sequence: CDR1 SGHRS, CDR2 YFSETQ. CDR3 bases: TGCGCCAGCAGCTTGTATGGGTCGGAAGAGACCCAGCACTTC. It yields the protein CASSLYGSEETQHF.

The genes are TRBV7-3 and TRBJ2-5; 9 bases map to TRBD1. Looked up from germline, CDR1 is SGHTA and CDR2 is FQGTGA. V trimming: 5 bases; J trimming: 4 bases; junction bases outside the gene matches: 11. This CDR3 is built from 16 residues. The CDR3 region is CASSLAGTGLGETQYF. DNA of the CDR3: TGTGCCAGCAGCCTGGCTGGGACAGGGTTAGGAGAGACCCAGTACTTC.

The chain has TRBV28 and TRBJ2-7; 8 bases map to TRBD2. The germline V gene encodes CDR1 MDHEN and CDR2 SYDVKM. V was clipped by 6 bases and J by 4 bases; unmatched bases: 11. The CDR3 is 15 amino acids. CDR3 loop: CASRASGTSRYEQYF. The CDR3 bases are TGTGCCAGCAGGGCTTCCGGGACTAGTAGGTACGAGCAGTACTTC.

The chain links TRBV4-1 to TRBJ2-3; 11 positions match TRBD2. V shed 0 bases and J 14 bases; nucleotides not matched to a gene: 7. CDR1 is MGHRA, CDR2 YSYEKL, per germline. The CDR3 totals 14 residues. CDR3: CASSQDLAGGHTYF. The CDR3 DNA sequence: TGCGCCAGCAGCCAAGATCTAGCGGGAGGCCATACGTATTTT.

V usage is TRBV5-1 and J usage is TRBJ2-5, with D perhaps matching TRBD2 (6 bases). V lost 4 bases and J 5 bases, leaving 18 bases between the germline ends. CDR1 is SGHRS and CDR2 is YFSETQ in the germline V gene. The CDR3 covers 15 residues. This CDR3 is CASSVRGGGEETQYF. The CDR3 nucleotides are TGCGCCAGCAGCGTCAGAGGCGGAGGGGAGGAGACCCAGTACTTC. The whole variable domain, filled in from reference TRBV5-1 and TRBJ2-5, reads KAGVTQTPRYLIKTRGQQVTLSCSPISGHRSVSWYQQTPGQGLQFLFEYFSETQRNKGNFPGRFSGRQFSNSRSEMNVSTLELGDSALYLCASSVRGGGEETQYFGPGTRLLVL.

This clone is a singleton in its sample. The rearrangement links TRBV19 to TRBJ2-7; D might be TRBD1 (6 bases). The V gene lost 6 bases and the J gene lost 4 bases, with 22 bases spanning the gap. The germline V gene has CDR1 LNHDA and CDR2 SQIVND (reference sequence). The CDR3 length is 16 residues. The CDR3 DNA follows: TGTGCCAGTAGCGAAGCCGATGACAGGACTCTTTACGAGCAGTACTTC. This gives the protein CASSEADDRTLYEQYF. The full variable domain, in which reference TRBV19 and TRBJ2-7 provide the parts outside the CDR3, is DGGITQSPKYLFRKEGQNVTLSCEQNLNHDAMYWYRQDPGQGLRLIYYSQIVNDFQKGDIAEGYSVSREKKESFPLTVTSAQKNPTAFYLCASSEADDRTLYEQYFGPGTRLTVT.

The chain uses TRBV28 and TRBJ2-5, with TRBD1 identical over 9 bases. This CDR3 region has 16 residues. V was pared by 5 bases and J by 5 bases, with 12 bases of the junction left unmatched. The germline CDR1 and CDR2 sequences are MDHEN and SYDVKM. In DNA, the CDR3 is TGTGCCAGCAGTCTCGGGACAGGGACGGTAGGGGAGACCCAGTACTTC. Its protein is CASSLGTGTVGETQYF.

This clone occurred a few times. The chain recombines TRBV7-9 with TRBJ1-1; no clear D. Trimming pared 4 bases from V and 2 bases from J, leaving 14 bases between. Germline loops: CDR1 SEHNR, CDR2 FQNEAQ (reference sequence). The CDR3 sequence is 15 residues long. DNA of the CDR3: TGTGCCAGCAGCTCAGCGGGTAGAGAAAACACTGAAGCTTTCTTT. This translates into CASSSAGRENTEAFF.

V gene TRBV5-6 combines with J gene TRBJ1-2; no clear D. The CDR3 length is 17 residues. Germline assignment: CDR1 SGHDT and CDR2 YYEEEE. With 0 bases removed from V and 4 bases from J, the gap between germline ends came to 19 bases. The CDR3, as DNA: TGTGCCAGCAGCTTGGATAAAATGGACCGTCGAACCTATGGCTACACCTTC. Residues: CASSLDKMDRRTYGYTF.

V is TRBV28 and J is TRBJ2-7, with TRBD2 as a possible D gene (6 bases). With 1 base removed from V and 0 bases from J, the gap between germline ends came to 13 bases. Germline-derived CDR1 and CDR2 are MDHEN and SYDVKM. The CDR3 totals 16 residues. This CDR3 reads CASSLSGTSGSYEQYF. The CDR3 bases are TGTGCCAGCAGTTTATCCGGGACTTCTGGCTCCTACGAGCAGTACTTC.

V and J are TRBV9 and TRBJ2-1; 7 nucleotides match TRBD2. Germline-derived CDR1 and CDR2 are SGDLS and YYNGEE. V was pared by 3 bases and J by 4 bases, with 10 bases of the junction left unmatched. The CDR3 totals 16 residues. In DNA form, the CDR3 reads TGTGCCAGCAGCGCCCATCTAGCGGAAAGTTACAATGAGCAGTTCTTC. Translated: CASSAHLAESYNEQFF.

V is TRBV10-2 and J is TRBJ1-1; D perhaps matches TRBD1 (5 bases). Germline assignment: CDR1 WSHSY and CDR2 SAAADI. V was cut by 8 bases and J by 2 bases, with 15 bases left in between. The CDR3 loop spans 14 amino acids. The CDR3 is CASLQLDRNTEAFF. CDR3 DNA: TGCGCCAGCCTTCAACTTGACAGAAACACTGAAGCTTTCTTT.

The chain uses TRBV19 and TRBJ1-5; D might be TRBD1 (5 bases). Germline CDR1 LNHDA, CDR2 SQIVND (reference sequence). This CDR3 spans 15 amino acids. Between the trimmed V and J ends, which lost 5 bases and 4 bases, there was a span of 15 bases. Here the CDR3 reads CASSRGRDGNQPQHF. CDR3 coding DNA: TGTGCCAGTAGTCGAGGACGGGACGGAAATCAGCCCCAGCATTTT.

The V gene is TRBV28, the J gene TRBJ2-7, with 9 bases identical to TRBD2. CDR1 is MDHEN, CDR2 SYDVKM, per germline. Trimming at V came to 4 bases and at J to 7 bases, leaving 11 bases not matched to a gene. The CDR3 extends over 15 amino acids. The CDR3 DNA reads TGTGCCAGCAGTTCCCCGGCGGCGGGAGGGTGGGAGCAGTACTTC. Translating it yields CASSSPAAGGWEQYF.

CDR3 DNA: TGTGCCAGCAGCTTGGCAGGGGTGGGGGGCTACACCTTC. Amino acids: CASSLAGVGGYTF. This rearrangement joins TRBV5-4 to TRBJ1-2; TRBD1 might be the D (6 bases). This CDR3 region has 13 residues. CDR1 is SGHNT and CDR2 is YYREEE in the germline V gene (reference sequence). V lost 0 bases and J 8 bases, leaving 11 bases between the germline ends.

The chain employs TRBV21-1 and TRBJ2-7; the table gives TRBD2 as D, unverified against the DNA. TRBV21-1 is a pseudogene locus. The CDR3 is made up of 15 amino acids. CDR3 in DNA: TGTGCCAGCAGCACTCCGGGACTAGCGGGACTCGAGCAGTACTTC. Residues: CASSTPGLAGLEQYF.

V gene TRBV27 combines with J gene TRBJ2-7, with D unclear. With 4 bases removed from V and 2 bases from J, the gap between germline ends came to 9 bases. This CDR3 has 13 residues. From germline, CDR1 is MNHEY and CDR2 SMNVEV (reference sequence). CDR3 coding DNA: TGTGCCAGCAGTTGGCAGCTACCCTACGAGCAGTACTTC. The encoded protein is CASSWQLPYEQYF.

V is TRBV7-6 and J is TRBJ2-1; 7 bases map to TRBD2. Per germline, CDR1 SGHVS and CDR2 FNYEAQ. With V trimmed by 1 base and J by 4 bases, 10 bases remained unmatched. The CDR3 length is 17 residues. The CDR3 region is CASSLGPRDYMYNEQFF. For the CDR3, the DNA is TGTGCCAGCAGCTTAGGGCCCCGGGACTACATGTACAATGAGCAGTTCTTC.

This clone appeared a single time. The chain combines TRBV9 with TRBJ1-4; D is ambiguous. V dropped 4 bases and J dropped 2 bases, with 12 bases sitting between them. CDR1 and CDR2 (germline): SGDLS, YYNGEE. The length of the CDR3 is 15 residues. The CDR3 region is CASSQGTGTNEKLFF. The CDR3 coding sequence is TGTGCCAGCAGCCAAGGAACGGGTACTAATGAAAAACTGTTTTTT.

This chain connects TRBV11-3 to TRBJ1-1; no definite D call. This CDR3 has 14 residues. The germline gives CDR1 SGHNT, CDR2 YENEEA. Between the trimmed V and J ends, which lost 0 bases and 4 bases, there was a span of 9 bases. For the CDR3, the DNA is TGTGCCAGCAGCTTAGATTTGGGGAGCACTGAAGCTTTCTTT. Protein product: CASSLDLGSTEAFF. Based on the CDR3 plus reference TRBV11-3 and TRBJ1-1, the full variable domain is EAGVVQSPRYKIIEKKQPVAFWCNPISGHNTLYWYLQNLGQGPELLIRYENEEAVDDSQLPKDRFSAERLKGVDSTLKIQPAELGDSAVYLCASSLDLGSTEAFFGQGTRLTVV.

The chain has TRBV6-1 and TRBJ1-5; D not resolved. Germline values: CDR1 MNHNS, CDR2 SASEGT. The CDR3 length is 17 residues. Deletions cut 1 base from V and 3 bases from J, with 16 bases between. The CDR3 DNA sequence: TGTGCCAGCAGTGAAGATCTTATTAGACCTAACAATCAGCCCCAGCATTTT. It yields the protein CASSEDLIRPNNQPQHF.

The CDR3 region is CASSILAGPPNEKLFF. CDR3 coding DNA: TGTGCCAGTAGTATATTGGCAGGCCCACCAAATGAAAAACTGTTTTTT. This chain uses TRBV19 with TRBJ1-4, with D unresolved. V was clipped by 2 bases and J by 5 bases, with 15 bases between them. CDR3 length equals 16 residues. Looked up from germline, CDR1 is LNHDA and CDR2 is SQIVND (reference sequence).

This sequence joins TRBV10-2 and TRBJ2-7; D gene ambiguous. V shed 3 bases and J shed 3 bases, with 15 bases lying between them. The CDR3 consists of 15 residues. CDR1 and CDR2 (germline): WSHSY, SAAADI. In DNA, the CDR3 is TGCGCCAGCAGTGATTTCGTGGGCATAATCTACGAGCAGTACTTC. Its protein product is CASSDFVGIIYEQYF.

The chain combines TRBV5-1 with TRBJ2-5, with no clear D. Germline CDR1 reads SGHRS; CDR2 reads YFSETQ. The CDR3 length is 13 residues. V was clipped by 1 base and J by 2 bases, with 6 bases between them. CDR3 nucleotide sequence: TGCGCCAGCAGCTTGACAGTTCAAGAGACCCAGTACTTC. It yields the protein CASSLTVQETQYF.

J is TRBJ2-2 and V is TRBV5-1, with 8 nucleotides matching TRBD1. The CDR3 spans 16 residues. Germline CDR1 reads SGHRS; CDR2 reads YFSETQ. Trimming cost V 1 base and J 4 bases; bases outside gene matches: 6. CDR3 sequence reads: CASSLLTGGSTGELFF. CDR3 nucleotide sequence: TGCGCCAGCAGCTTGTTAACAGGGGGGAGCACCGGGGAGCTGTTTTTT.

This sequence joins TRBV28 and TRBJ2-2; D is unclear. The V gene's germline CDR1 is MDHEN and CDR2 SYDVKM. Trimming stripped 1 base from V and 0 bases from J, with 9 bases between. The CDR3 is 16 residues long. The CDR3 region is CASSLSGGSNTGELFF. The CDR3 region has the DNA TGTGCCAGCAGTTTATCGGGCGGTTCGAACACCGGGGAGCTGTTTTTT.

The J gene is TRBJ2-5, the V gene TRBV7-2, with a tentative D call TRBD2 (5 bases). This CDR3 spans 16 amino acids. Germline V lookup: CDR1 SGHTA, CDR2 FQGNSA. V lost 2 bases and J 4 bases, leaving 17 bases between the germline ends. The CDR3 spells CASSLRVAPRGETQYF. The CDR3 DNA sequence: TGTGCCAGCAGCTTAAGAGTCGCGCCCCGGGGAGAGACCCAGTACTTC.

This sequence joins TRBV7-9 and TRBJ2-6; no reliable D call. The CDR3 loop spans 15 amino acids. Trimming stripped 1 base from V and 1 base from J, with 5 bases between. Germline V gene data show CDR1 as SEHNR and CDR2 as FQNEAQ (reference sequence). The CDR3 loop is CASSLVPSGANVLTF. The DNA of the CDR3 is TGTGCCAGCAGCTTAGTGCCTTCTGGGGCCAACGTCCTGACTTTC.

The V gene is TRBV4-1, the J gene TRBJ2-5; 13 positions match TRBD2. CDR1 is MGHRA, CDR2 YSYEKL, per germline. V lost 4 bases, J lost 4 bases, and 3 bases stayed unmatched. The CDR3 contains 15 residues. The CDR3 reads CASSRGLAGAETQYF. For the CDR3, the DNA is TGCGCCAGCAGCCGAGGACTAGCGGGAGCAGAGACCCAGTACTTC.

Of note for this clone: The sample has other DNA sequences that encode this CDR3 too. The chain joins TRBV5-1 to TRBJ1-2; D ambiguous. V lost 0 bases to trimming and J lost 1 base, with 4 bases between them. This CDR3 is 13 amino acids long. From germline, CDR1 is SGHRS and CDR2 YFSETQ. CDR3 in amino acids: CASSLGGNYGYTF. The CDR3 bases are TGCGCCAGCAGCTTGGGAGGTAACTATGGCTACACCTTC.